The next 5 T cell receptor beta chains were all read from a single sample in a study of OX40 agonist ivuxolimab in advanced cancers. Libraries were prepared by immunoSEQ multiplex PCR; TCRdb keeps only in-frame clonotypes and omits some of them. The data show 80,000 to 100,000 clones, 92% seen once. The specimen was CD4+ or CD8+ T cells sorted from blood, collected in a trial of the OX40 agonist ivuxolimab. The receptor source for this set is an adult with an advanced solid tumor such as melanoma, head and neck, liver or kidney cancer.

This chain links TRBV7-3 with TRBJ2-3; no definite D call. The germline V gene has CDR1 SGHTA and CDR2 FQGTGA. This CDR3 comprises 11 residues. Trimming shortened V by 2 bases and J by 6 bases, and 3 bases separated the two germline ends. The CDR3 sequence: CASSLDDTQYF. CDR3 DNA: TGTGCCAGCAGCTTAGATGATACGCAGTATTTT.

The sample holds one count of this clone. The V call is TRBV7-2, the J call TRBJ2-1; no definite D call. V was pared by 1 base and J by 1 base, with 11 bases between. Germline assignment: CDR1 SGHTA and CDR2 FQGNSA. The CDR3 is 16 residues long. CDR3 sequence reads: CASSLVGSGSYNEQFF. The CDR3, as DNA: TGTGCCAGCAGCTTAGTGGGGTCCGGATCCTACAATGAGCAGTTCTTC.

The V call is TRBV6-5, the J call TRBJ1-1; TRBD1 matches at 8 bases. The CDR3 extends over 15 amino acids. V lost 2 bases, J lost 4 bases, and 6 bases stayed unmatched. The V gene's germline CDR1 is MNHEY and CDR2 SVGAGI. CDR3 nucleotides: TGTGCCAGCAGTTACGACAGGACAGGGTTCACTGAAGCTTTCTTT. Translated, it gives CASSYDRTGFTEAFF.

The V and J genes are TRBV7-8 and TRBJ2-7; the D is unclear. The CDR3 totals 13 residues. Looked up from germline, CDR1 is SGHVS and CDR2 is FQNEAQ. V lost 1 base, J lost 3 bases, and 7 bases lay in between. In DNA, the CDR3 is TGTGCCAGCAGCTTAGGGTTCTACTACGAGCAGTACTTC. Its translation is CASSLGFYYEQYF.

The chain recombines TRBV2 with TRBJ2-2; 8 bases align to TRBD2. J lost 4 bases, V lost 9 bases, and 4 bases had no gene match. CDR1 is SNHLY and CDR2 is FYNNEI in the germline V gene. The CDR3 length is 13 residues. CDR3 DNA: TGTGCCAGTTCCGGGACTAGCACCGGGGAGCTGTTTTTT. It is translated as CASSGTSTGELFF.